These 18 T cell receptor beta chains were sequenced from one sample in a study of blood T cell repertoires in COVID-19. This table comes from immunoSEQ multiplex PCR, and its TCRdb copy is limited to in-frame clones, with some not included. The sample lists roughly 200,000 clones; roughly 85% were seen once. Sequences were obtained from peripheral blood. All receptors derive from a young woman who had recovered from COVID-19.

This chain uses TRBV29-1 with TRBJ2-5; 9 positions agree with TRBD1. Trimming at V came to 6 bases and at J to 5 bases, leaving 19 bases not matched to a gene. The CDR3 length is 17 residues. Germline values: CDR1 SQVTM, CDR2 ANQGSEA. DNA for the CDR3: TGCAGCGTCCTCCCGACGGATCCGGGACAGGGTTGGGAGACCCAGTACTTC. It encodes CSVLPTDPGQGWETQYF. The variable domain in full, with the rest retrieved from reference TRBV29-1 and TRBJ2-5, is SAVISQKPSRDICQRGTSLTIQCQVDSQVTMMFWYRQQPGQSLTLIATANQGSEATYESGFVIDKFPISRPNLTFSTLTVSNMSPEDSSIYLCSVLPTDPGQGWETQYFGPGTRLLVL.

This chain joins TRBV18 and TRBJ2-7; D is perhaps TRBD1 (6 bases). V was clipped by 3 bases and J by 0 bases, with 12 bases between them. Germline CDR1 and CDR2: KGHSH and LQKENI. The CDR3 length is 15 residues. The DNA for the CDR3 is TGTGCCAGCTCACCGACCGGGACACCCTCCTACGAGCAGTACTTC. This translates into CASSPTGTPSYEQYF.

Only one count was recorded for this clone. This rearrangement joins TRBV7-8 to TRBJ1-1, with D tentatively TRBD1 (5 bases). The V and J ends lost 1 base and 10 bases respectively, with 19 bases between them. This CDR3 spans 15 amino acids. Per germline, CDR1 SGHVS and CDR2 FQNEAQ. The CDR3 coding sequence is TGTGCCAGCAGCTTAGGGACCCCTGTCCGAGACAGAGCTTTCTTT. It yields the protein CASSLGTPVRDRAFF.

The rearrangement joins TRBV19 to TRBJ1-2, with 7 nucleotides matching TRBD1. CDR3 length: 14 residues. Germline assignment: CDR1 LNHDA and CDR2 SQIVND (reference sequence). J lost 5 bases, V lost 3 bases, and 6 bases had no gene match. CDR3: CASSIKGAGYGYTF. CDR3 bases: TGTGCCAGTAGTATCAAGGGGGCTGGGTATGGCTACACCTTC.

This clone showed up just a few times. This sequence joins TRBV10-3 and TRBJ1-5; D might be TRBD1 (5 bases). The CDR3 sequence is 15 residues long. Germline V gene data show CDR1 as ENHRY and CDR2 as SYGVKD. The V end lost 4 bases, the J end lost 8 bases, and 18 bases lay between the germline ends. CDR3 amino acids: CAISGDSTRDEPQHF. The CDR3 DNA reads as TGTGCCATCAGTGGGGACTCCACCCGGGACGAGCCCCAGCATTTT.

J is TRBJ1-5 and V is TRBV2, with 9 bases lining up with TRBD1. The CDR3 has 16 amino acids. Germline V gives CDR1 SNHLY, CDR2 FYNNEI. V shed 2 bases, J shed 4 bases, and the junction held 6 bases outside the gene matches. CDR3 DNA sequence: TGTGCCAGCAGTGAAAATGTCGGACAGGGGAATCAGCCCCAGCATTTT. Amino acid sequence: CASSENVGQGNQPQHF.

The rearrangement joins TRBV19 to TRBJ1-3; D unclear. In germline, CDR1 is LNHDA, CDR2 SQIVND (reference sequence). The CDR3 runs 13 residues. V was shortened by 3 bases and J by 9 bases, with 12 bases between the two germline ends. CDR3 DNA: TGTGCCAGTAGTATGACCGACCGGGGCACCATATATTTT. Translating gives CASSMTDRGTIYF.

Only a few counts were recorded for this clone. The CDR3 DNA sequence: TGTGCCAGCGGGTGGTGGACAGGGTCCGGAAACACCATATATTTT. It encodes CASGWWTGSGNTIYF. The chain carries TRBV27 and TRBJ1-3; 8 nucleotides match TRBD1. J gave up 4 bases and V 8 bases, and 10 bases lay outside the gene matches. There are 15 residues in the CDR3. Germline V gene data show CDR1 as MNHEY and CDR2 as SMNVEV (reference sequence).

The rearrangement joins TRBV4-2 to TRBJ2-1; 8 nucleotides agree with TRBD2. CDR3 length equals 16 residues. Germline V gene lookup returns CDR1 LGHNA and CDR2 YNFKEQ. J was trimmed by 6 bases and V by 1 base; bases with no gene match: 8. The DNA of the CDR3 is TGTGCCAGCAGCCAAGGAGACGGGAGGGCCCTCAATGAGCAGTTCTTC. It codes for CASSQGDGRALNEQFF.

This chain connects TRBV7-2 to TRBJ1-2; D gene uncertain. The V end lost 2 bases, the J end lost 4 bases, and 11 bases lay between the germline ends. Germline assignment: CDR1 SGHTA and CDR2 FQGNSA. The CDR3 is made up of 14 amino acids. This CDR3 reads CASSLSRSFYGYTF. Written as DNA, the CDR3 is TGTGCCAGCAGCTTATCCCGTAGCTTCTATGGCTACACCTTC.

V and J are TRBV6-2 or TRBV6-3 and TRBJ2-1; 10 nucleotides match TRBD2. Germline V lookup: CDR1 MNHEY, CDR2 SVGEGT. J was trimmed by 2 bases and V by 2 bases; bases with no gene match: 9. This CDR3 is 18 amino acids long. Here the CDR3 reads CASSYNTFSGRPYNEQFF. The CDR3 region has the DNA TGTGCCAGCAGTTACAATACGTTTAGCGGGAGGCCCTACAATGAGCAGTTCTTC.

The rearrangement uses TRBV6-5 and TRBJ2-1, with D unclear. This CDR3 is 14 amino acids long. The V end lost 7 bases, the J end lost 2 bases, and 12 bases lay between the germline ends. CDR1 is MNHEY and CDR2 is SVGAGI in the germline V gene. The CDR3 loop reads CASIEPFTYNEQFF. CDR3 DNA sequence: TGTGCCAGCATAGAGCCCTTTACCTACAATGAGCAGTTCTTC.

The chain recombines TRBV6-2 or TRBV6-3 with TRBJ1-5; TRBD1 agrees at 8 bases. This CDR3 has 17 residues. Germline CDR1 MNHEY, CDR2 SVGEGT. With 2 bases clipped from V and 2 bases from J, the junction kept 8 bases outside the gene matches. Here the CDR3 reads CASSYPDRGGRNQPQHF. The CDR3 region has the DNA TGTGCCAGCAGTTACCCCGACAGGGGTGGGCGCAATCAGCCCCAGCATTTT.

This clone was seen once. The chain employs TRBV9 and TRBJ2-1; 10 bases are shared with TRBD2. CDR1 is SGDLS and CDR2 is YYNGEE in the germline V gene. The CDR3 sequence is 16 residues long. Trimming removed 4 bases from V and 8 bases from J; junction bases left unmatched: 12. The CDR3 region has the DNA TGTGCCAGCAGCCCCCGCGGAGCGGGAGGGCCCCATGAGCAGTTCTTC. Its protein product is CASSPRGAGGPHEQFF.

The rearrangement uses TRBV27 and TRBJ2-7, with D maybe TRBD1 (6 bases). The length of the CDR3 is 13 residues. V lost 5 bases and J lost 5, with 13 bases in between. Per the germline V gene, CDR1 is MNHEY and CDR2 is SMNVEV (reference sequence). CDR3 DNA: TGTGCCAGCAGTCCTCACACAGGGAACGAGCAGTACTTC. This sequence encodes CASSPHTGNEQYF.

This chain links TRBV19 with TRBJ1-4, with TRBD1 identical over 10 bases. This CDR3 has 17 amino acids. The germline CDR1 and CDR2 sequences are LNHDA and SQIVND (reference sequence). Trimming removed 4 bases from V and 1 base from J; junction bases left unmatched: 6. CDR3 residues: CASSTGTGDITNEKLFF. DNA for the CDR3: TGTGCCAGTAGTACCGGGACAGGGGATATAACTAATGAAAAACTGTTTTTT.

The chain has TRBV5-1 and TRBJ1-6; 7 bases agree with TRBD1. In germline, CDR1 is SGHRS, CDR2 YFSETQ. CDR3 length equals 14 residues. After removal of 0 bases from V and 7 bases from J, the junction contained 1 base not matched to a gene. CDR3 DNA sequence: TGCGCCAGCAGCTTGGAAGGGGGCAATTCACCCCTCCACTTT. As protein: CASSLEGGNSPLHF.

This clone was detected a few times. The V gene is TRBV2, the J gene TRBJ1-1; possibly TRBD1 for D (5 bases). Trimming stripped 4 bases from V and 0 bases from J, with 9 bases between. Germline CDR1 and CDR2: SNHLY and FYNNEI. This CDR3 spans 14 amino acids. The DNA of the CDR3 is TGTGCCAGCAGTGGTAACAGGATGAACACTGAAGCTTTCTTT. Its translation is CASSGNRMNTEAFF. The entire variable domain, with the rest obtained from reference TRBV2 and TRBJ1-1, is as follows: EPEVTQTPSHQVTQMGQEVILRCVPISNHLYFYWYRQILGQKVEFLVSFYNNEISEKSEIFDDQFSVERPDGSNFTLKIRSTKLEDSAMYFCASSGNRMNTEAFFGQGTRLTVV.